This T cell receptor (beta chain) was recovered during a study of metastatic and nonmetastatic thyroid tumors. The CDR3 runs 15 residues. V lost 4 bases to trimming and J lost 6 bases, with 18 bases between them. The germline V gene encodes CDR1 KGHSH and CDR2 LQKENI. This clone was detected once. TCRdb redid the clone calls on the PCR reads using MiXCR. The sample contains 15,000 to 20,000 clones, under 25% of which appear only once. Not a single patient had been given any form of treatment at any point before undergoing thyroid surgery. This chain links TRBV18 with TRBJ1-2, with a possible D match to TRBD1 (6 bases). The sequence derives from a female donor with papillary thyroid cancer or a benign thyroid nodule (not recorded which). Some clones in this sample may be carry-over from other donors' samples. The sequenced material came from tumor tissue. The CDR3: CASSLLGEQGNGYTF. DNA for the CDR3: TGTGCCAGCTCACTTTTGGGGGAGCAGGGGAATGGCTACACCTTC. The whole variable domain, filled in from reference TRBV18 and TRBJ1-2, reads NAGVMQNPRHLVRRRGQEARLRCSPMKGHSHVYWYRQLPEEGLKFMVYLQKENIIDESGMPKERFSAEFPKEGPSILRIQQVVRGDSAAYFCASSLLGEQGNGYTFGSGTRLTVV.